The subject of this entry is one T cell receptor beta chain. As yet, its antigen is unknown. This entry comes from a study of blood T cells in healthy people across ages. Study-wide results and caveats: A conclusive naive versus antigen-experienced comparison was prevented by the unsorted PBMCs.

The authors ran a second PCR of roughly 7 to 11 cycles using a sample-barcoded 5' primer and a J-beta primer mix. MiXCR was run by TCRdb on the 5' RACE reads, yielding one entry per CDR3 protein. The sample contains about 1.6 million distinct CDR3 sequences, 30% to 35% of which appear only once. The CDR3 totals 16 residues. V trimming: 7 bases; J trimming: 3 bases; junction bases outside the gene matches: 15. From germline, CDR1 is SGHTS and CDR2 YDEGEE. The clonotype comes from a woman aged 30 to 39 in good health. The genes are TRBV5-8 and TRBJ1-1; 7 nucleotides agree with TRBD1. Sequencing was performed on blood. Here the CDR3 reads CASRPRGRSTDTEAFF. The CDR3, as DNA: TGTGCCAGCCGACCAAGGGGGCGGTCTACAGACACTGAAGCTTTCTTT.